The 2 T cell receptor beta chains below were found in one sample sequenced in a study of blood T cell repertoires in COVID-19. Assay used: immunoSEQ multiplex PCR; TCRdb lists only in-frame clones, some missing. The sample has 110,000 to 150,000 clones, 84% seen once. The material sequenced was peripheral blood. The receptors originated from a human donor in a cohort sampled during active COVID-19.

The CDR3 region is CASSYGTENTEAFF. Here the CDR3 DNA reads TGTGCCAGCAGTTACGGGACAGAGAACACTGAAGCTTTCTTT. The genes are TRBV6-5 and TRBJ1-1, with 7 bases lining up with TRBD1. Germline loops: CDR1 MNHEY, CDR2 SVGAGI. CDR3 length: 14 amino acids. After removal of 2 bases from V and 1 base from J, the junction contained 1 base not matched to a gene.

The chain recombines TRBV9 with TRBJ2-3; possibly TRBD1 for D (5 bases). V was trimmed by 4 bases and J by 7 bases, leaving 16 bases between them. CDR1 and CDR2 from the germline V gene are SGDLS and YYNGEE. CDR3 size: 14 residues. CDR3 DNA sequence: TGTGCCAGCAGCCCCAACCCTCAGGGCAATACGCAGTATTTT. This encodes CASSPNPQGNTQYF.